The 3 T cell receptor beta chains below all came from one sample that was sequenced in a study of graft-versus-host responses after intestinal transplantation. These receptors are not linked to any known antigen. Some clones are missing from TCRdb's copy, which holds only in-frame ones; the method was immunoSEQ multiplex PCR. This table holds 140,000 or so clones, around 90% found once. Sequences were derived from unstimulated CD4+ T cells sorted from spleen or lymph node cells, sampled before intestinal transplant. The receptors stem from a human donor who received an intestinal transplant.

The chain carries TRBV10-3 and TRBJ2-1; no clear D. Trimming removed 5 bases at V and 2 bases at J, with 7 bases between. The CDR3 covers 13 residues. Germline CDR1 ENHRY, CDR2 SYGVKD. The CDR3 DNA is TGTGCCATCAGTTCCGAGCCCTACAATGAGCAGTTCTTC. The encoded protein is CAISSEPYNEQFF.

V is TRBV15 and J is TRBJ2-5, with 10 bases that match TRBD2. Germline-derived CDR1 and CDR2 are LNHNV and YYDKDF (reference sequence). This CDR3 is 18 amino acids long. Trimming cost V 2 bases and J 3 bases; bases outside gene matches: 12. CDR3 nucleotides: TGTGCCACCAGCAGACCCAGCCAGAGACTAGCGGGCGAAGAGACCCAGTACTTC. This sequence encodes CATSRPSQRLAGEETQYF. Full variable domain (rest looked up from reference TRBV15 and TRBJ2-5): DAMVIQNPRYQVTQFGKPVTLSCSQTLNHNVMYWYQQKSSQAPKLLFHYYDKDFNNEADTPDNFQSRRPNTSFCFLDIRSPGLGDTAMYLCATSRPSQRLAGEETQYFGPGTRLLVL.

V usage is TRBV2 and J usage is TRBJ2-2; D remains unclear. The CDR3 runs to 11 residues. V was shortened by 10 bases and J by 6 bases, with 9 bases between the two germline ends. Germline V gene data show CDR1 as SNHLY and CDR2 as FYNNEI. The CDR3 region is CAILAAGELFF. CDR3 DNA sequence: TGTGCCATCCTGGCCGCCGGGGAGCTGTTTTTT.